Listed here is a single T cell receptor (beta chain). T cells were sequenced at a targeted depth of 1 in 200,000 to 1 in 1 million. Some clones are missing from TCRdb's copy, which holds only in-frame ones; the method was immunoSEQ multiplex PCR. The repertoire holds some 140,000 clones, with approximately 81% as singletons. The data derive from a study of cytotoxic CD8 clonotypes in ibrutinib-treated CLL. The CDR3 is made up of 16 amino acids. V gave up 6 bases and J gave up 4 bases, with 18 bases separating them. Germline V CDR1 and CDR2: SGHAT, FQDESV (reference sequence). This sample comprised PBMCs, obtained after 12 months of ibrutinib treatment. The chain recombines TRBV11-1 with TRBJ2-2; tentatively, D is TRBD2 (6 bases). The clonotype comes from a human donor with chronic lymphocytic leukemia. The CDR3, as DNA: TGTGCCAGCAGTCCCCGGAGGGCTAGTAGCACCGGGGAGCTGTTTTTT. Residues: CASSPRRASSTGELFF. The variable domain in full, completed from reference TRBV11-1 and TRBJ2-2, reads EAEVAQSPRYKITEKSQAVAFWCDPISGHATLYWYRQILGQGPELLVQFQDESVVDDSQLPKDRFSAERLKGVDSTLKIQPAELGDSAMYLCASSPRRASSTGELFFGEGSRLTVL.